This paragraph reports one T cell receptor (beta chain). Its antigen is as yet unknown. This CDR3 spans 14 amino acids. Germline CDR1 reads MRHNA; CDR2 reads SNTAGT. The germline V and J ends were trimmed by 2 bases and 7 bases, with 12 bases remaining between them. Each CDR3 protein is one row after TCRdb ran MiXCR on the 5' RACE reads. Of about 340,000 distinct CDR3 sequences listed, under 5% are singletons. These data come from a study of T cells after yellow fever vaccination. Study context: Where fractions had low cell numbers, libraries were prepared from them with the SMART-Seq v4 Ultra Low Input RNA kit.

Broader study findings: Most primary-vaccination clones reappeared after the booster (just under 98% CD4, more than 70% CD8). Any FACS-sorted repertoire could hold abundant clonotypes that contaminate it from the bulk population.

The chain employs TRBV6-4 and TRBJ2-1, with a tentative D call TRBD2 (6 bases). The source was PBMCs, collected 5 days after the yellow fever booster vaccination. The clonotype was recovered from a man between 18 and 29 years old who received the YFV17D yellow fever vaccine. The CDR3 here is CASSDRRGGNEQFF. The CDR3 DNA reads as TGTGCCAGCAGTGACCGGAGGGGCGGGAATGAGCAGTTCTTC.